This T cell receptor beta chain was recovered during a study of breast tumors, draining lymph nodes, adjacent tissues. Study results and limitations: Findings are consistent with lymph node origin and intratumoral expansion of most tumor T cells. That most tumor T cells come from lymph nodes remained unproven. Compared with basal-like, luminal-like tumors shared significantly more repertoire with nontumor tissue. Tumor repertoires ranked between lymph nodes and nontumor tissue in diversity, with V and J gene preferences.

One entry per CDR3 protein, called by TCRdb with MiXCR from the multiplex PCR reads. The table records 17,000 or so distinct CDR3 sequences, 63% of them present only once. A note on this clonotype: Its antigen is currently unknown.

Germline V gene lookup returns CDR1 DFQATT and CDR2 SNEGSKA (reference sequence). V shed 3 bases and J shed 3 bases, with 9 bases lying between them. The CDR3 totals 14 residues. The specimen was tumor-adjacent breast tissue. The receptor's source is a female donor with breast cancer. Some clones in this sample may be carry-over from other donors' samples. This chain joins TRBV20-1 and TRBJ1-6, with TRBD1 as a possible D gene (6 bases). Here the CDR3 DNA reads TGCAGTGCTAGGGAAGGGGGCTATAATTCACCCCTCCACTTT. As protein: CSAREGGYNSPLHF.